This TCR beta chain was found in a study of CD8 T cells in ankylosing spondylitis. Regarding the study as a whole: Blood from ankylosing spondylitis patients appeared to carry a characteristic roughly eight-variant TCR beta motif. According to the report, clones linked to the disease were significantly enriched in matched synovial fluid samples taken from ankylosing spondylitis patients.

This clonotype appeared a few times. Antigen specificity is unknown. This CDR3 has 17 amino acids. Per germline, CDR1 LGHNA and CDR2 YSLEER. The V gene lost 0 bases and the J gene lost 0 bases, with 15 bases spanning the gap. TCRdb ran MiXCR on the 5' RACE reads and lists one entry per CDR3 protein. Of 200,000 to 300,000 distinct CDR3 sequences in the sample, about 9.1% were seen once. This clonotype originated in a male donor with ankylosing spondylitis or in good health (not recorded which). The rearrangement links TRBV4-3 to TRBJ2-7; D possibly corresponds to TRBD2 (5 bases). The sample taken for sequencing was blood, either unsorted or a sorted T cell fraction (not recorded which). The CDR3 DNA reads as TGCGCCAGCAGCCAAGATAGGGCCCCGAGCGGCTCCTACGAGCAGTACTTC. It yields the protein CASSQDRAPSGSYEQYF.